The entry below describes one T cell receptor (beta chain). Its target is not known. Produced via immunoSEQ multiplex PCR; TCRdb's table is partial and in-frame only. The table shows about 140,000 clones, with roughly 84% occurring only once. Germline CDR1 is SGHRS and CDR2 is YFSETQ. Trimming stripped 2 bases from V and 8 bases from J, with 10 bases between. This CDR3 spans 12 amino acids. The sample originates from a study of T cell responses to AZD1222 COVID-19 vaccine. Study-wide results and caveats: Clonal diversity may have been underestimated, and the donors were mostly white British, with more females than males. All repertoire sampling was performed exclusively after the peak T cell response. Spike-specific TCR breadth and depth went up after people got two AZD1222 doses.

The V and J genes are TRBV5-1 and TRBJ1-2; D gene unclear. The receptor's source is an adult in good health. The sample here was peripheral blood, taken on day 0 of AZD1222 vaccination. Written as DNA, the CDR3 is TGCGCCAGCAGCTTAACAGAGGACGGCTACACCTTC. Protein sequence: CASSLTEDGYTF.